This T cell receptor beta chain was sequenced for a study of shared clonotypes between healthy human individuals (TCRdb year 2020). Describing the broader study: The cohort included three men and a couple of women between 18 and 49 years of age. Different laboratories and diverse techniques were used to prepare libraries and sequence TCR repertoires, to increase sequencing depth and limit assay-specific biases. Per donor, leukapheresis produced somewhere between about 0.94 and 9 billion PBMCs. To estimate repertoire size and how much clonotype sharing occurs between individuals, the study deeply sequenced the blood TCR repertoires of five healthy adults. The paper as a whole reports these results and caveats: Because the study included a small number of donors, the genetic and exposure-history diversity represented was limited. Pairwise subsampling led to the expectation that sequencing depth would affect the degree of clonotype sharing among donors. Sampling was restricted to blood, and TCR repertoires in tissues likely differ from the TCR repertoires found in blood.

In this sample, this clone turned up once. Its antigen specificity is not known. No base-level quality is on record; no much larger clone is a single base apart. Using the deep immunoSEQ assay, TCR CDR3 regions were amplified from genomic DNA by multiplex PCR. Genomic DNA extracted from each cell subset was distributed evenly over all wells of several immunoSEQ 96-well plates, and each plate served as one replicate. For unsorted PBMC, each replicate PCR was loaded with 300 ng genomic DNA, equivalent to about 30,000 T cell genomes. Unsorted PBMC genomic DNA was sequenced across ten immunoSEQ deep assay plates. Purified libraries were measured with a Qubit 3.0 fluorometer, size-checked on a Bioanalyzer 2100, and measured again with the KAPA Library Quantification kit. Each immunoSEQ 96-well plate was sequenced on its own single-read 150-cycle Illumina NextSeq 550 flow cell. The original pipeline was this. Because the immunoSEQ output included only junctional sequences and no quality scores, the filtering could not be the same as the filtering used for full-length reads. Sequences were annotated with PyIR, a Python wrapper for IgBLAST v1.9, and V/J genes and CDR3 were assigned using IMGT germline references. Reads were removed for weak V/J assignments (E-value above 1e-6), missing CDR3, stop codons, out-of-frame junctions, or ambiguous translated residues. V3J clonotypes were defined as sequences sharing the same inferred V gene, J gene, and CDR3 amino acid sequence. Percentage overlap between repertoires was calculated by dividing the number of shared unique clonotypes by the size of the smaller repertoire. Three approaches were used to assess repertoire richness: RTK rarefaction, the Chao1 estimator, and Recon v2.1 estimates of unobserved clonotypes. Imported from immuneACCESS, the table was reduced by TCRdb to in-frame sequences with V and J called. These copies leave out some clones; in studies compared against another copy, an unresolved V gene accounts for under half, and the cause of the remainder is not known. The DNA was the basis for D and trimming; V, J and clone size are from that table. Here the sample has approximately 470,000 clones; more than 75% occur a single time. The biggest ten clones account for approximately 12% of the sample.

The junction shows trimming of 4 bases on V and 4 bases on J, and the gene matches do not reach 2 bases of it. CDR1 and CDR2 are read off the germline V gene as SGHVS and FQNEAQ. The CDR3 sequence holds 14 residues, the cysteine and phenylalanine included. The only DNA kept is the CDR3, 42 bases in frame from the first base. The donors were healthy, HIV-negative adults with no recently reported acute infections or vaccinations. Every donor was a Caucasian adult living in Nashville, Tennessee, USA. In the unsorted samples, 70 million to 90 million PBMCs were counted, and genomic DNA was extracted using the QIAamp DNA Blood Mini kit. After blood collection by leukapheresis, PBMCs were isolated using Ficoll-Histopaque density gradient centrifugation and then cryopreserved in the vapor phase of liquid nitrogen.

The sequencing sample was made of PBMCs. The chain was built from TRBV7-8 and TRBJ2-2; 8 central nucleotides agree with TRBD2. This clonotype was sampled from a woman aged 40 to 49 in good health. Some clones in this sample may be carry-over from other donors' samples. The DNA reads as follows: TGTGCCAGCAGCTCCCTAGCGGGCACCGGGGAGCTGTTTTTT. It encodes CASSSLAGTGELFF. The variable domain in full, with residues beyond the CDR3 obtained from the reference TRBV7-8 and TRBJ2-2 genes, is GAGVSQSPRYKVAKRGQDVALRCDPISGHVSLFWYQQALGQGPEFLTYFQNEAQLDKSGLPSDRFFAERPEGSVSTLKIQRTQQEDSAVYLCASSSLAGTGELFFGEGSRLTVL.